Listed here are 22 T cell receptor beta chains from one sample, sequenced in a study of blood T cell repertoires in COVID-19. Some clones are missing from TCRdb's copy, which holds only in-frame ones; the method was immunoSEQ multiplex PCR. The repertoire holds a few hundred thousand clones, 75% to 90% seen once, with around 20% in the top ten. The sample was PBMCs or T cells enriched from blood (not recorded which). These receptors were collected from a man in his forties who had recovered from COVID-19.

V usage is TRBV5-6 and J usage is TRBJ2-5, with a weak D call TRBD2 (5 bases). Germline V gives CDR1 SGHDT, CDR2 YYEEEE. The V gene lost 0 bases and the J gene lost 1 base, with 13 bases spanning the gap. The CDR3 is made up of 16 amino acids. The chain's CDR3 is CASSLAIRAGQETQYF. CDR3 bases: TGTGCCAGCAGCTTGGCCATACGCGCGGGCCAAGAGACCCAGTACTTC.

This clone turned up a few times. This chain links TRBV27 with TRBJ2-5, with D possibly being TRBD1 (5 bases). V was trimmed by 8 bases and J by 4 bases, leaving 11 bases between them. The CDR3 is 12 amino acids. The germline gives CDR1 MNHEY, CDR2 SMNVEV (reference sequence). The CDR3 spells CASRQGLETQYF. CDR3 in DNA: TGTGCCAGCCGTCAGGGATTAGAGACCCAGTACTTC.

This clone was detected only a few times. The rearrangement joins TRBV3-1 (or the pseudogene TRBV3-2) to TRBJ2-3, with TRBD2 matching 11 bases. The CDR3 totals 14 residues. Germline V gene lookup returns CDR1 LGHDT and CDR2 YNNKEL (reference sequence). The V and J ends lost 5 bases and 5 bases, in that order; junction bases with no gene match: 3. CDR3 sequence (DNA): TGTGCCAGCAGCTATAGCGGGGGGGGAGATACGCAGTATTTT. Protein: CASSYSGGGDTQYF.

The rearrangement joins TRBV16 to TRBJ2-7; 10 bases align to TRBD1. The V and J ends lost 4 bases and 2 bases, in that order; junction bases with no gene match: 5. The germline V gene encodes CDR1 KGHSY and CDR2 FQNENV. CDR3 size: 15 residues. The CDR3 sequence is CASSLHGQGAYEQYF. The DNA for the CDR3 is TGTGCCAGCAGCCTTCACGGACAGGGGGCCTACGAGCAGTACTTC.

This clone has only a few counts. Written as DNA, the CDR3 is TGTGCCAGCAGCTTAGGAGGCGGCACCAATCAGCCCCAGCATTTT. Amino acid sequence: CASSLGGGTNQPQHF. The V and J genes are TRBV5-4 and TRBJ1-5; no clear D gene. With 2 bases removed from V and 3 bases from J, the gap between germline ends came to 12 bases. The CDR3 has 15 amino acids. Germline CDR1 is SGHNT and CDR2 is YYREEE (reference sequence).

This clone was seen once. The chain links TRBV24-1 to TRBJ2-5; a possible D gene is TRBD2 (5 bases). Trimming took off 2 bases at V and 5 bases at J, with 17 bases between the two ends. This CDR3 region has 16 residues. Germline CDR1 and CDR2: KGHDR and SFDVKD. The CDR3 here is CATSDSGVSRGETQYF. The CDR3 bases are TGTGCCACCAGTGATTCCGGGGTGTCAAGAGGCGAGACCCAGTACTTC.

In its sample, this clone was seen once. This sequence joins TRBV29-1 and TRBJ2-5; 8 bases are shared with TRBD2. Germline-derived CDR1 and CDR2 are SQVTM and ANQGSEA. The ends lost 7 bases at V and 9 bases at J; junction bases unmatched: 10. The CDR3 has 12 residues. CDR3 bases: TGCAGCGCCGGGGGGGGTTCCGCTGCCCAGTACTTC. Amino acid sequence: CSAGGGSAAQYF. The complete variable domain, with remaining parts taken from reference TRBV29-1 and TRBJ2-5, reads SAVISQKPSRDICQRGTSLTIQCQVDSQVTMMFWYRQQPGQSLTLIATANQGSEATYESGFVIDKFPISRPNLTFSTLTVSNMSPEDSSIYLCSAGGGSAAQYFGPGTRLLVL.

The CDR3 DNA reads TGTGCCAGCAGCGATTACCCAGGGGGCTCCTACAATGAGCAGTTCTTC. Translated: CASSDYPGGSYNEQFF. The chain combines TRBV9 with TRBJ2-1, with TRBD1 matching over 7 bases. The trim removed 3 bases at V and 0 bases at J, leaving 6 bases unmatched. This CDR3 spans 16 amino acids. Germline V gene data show CDR1 as SGDLS and CDR2 as YYNGEE.

This rearrangement joins TRBV7-6 to TRBJ2-3, with D perhaps matching TRBD1 (6 bases). Germline V gene sequence: CDR1 SGHVS, CDR2 FNYEAQ. V gave up 5 bases and J gave up 0 bases, with 12 bases separating them. The CDR3 sequence is 15 residues long. CDR3 bases: TGTGCCAGCAGCCATGGACAGCCGAGCACAGATACGCAGTATTTT. It translates to CASSHGQPSTDTQYF.

This clone was seen more than once but under ten times. This chain connects TRBV3-1 (or the pseudogene TRBV3-2) to TRBJ1-1; 11 nucleotides line up with TRBD1. The CDR3 is 17 residues long. Losses at the gene ends were 2 bases for V and 1 base for J; bases not matched to a gene: 6. Germline CDR1 is LGHDT and CDR2 is YNNKEL (reference sequence). Here the CDR3 DNA reads TGTGCCAGCAGCCAACTACGGACAGGGGGCTCGAACACTGAAGCTTTCTTT. Translation gives CASSQLRTGGSNTEAFF.

The chain carries TRBV19 and TRBJ1-4, with D unresolved. Germline assignment: CDR1 LNHDA and CDR2 SQIVND (reference sequence). CDR3 size: 13 residues. V gave up 0 bases and J gave up 11 bases, with 10 bases separating them. CDR3 amino acids: CASSIDLSGKLFF. In DNA form, the CDR3 reads TGTGCCAGTAGTATAGATCTATCCGGGAAACTGTTTTTT.

The rearrangement links TRBV7-9 to TRBJ1-3; weak D call: TRBD1 (5 bases). The CDR3 extends over 19 amino acids. Per the germline V gene, CDR1 is SEHNR and CDR2 is FQNEAQ (reference sequence). V was clipped by 3 bases and J by 0 bases, with 21 bases between them. The DNA of the CDR3 is TGTGCCAGCAGCTTCTGGACTAGTCCCAGGGTGGCCTCTGGAAACACCATATATTTT. Translating gives CASSFWTSPRVASGNTIYF. Full variable domain (missing parts from reference TRBV7-9 and TRBJ1-3): DTGVSQNPRHKITKRGQNVTFRCDPISEHNRLYWYRQTLGQGPEFLTYFQNEAQLEKSRLLSDRFSAERPKGSFSTLEIQRTEQGDSAMYLCASSFWTSPRVASGNTIYFGEGSWLTVV.

This clone came up once. J is TRBJ2-3 and V is TRBV5-1, with a weak D call TRBD1 (6 bases). The length of the CDR3 is 15 residues. Trimming left V 4 bases short and J 4 bases short, with 16 bases between. Germline CDR1 reads SGHRS; CDR2 reads YFSETQ. The CDR3 DNA reads as TGCGCCAGCAGCACATTACAGGGTTCGGCAGATACGCAGTATTTT. Translating it yields CASSTLQGSADTQYF.

V gene TRBV9 combines with J gene TRBJ2-7; the D gene is possibly TRBD2 (5 bases). Per the germline V gene, CDR1 is SGDLS and CDR2 is YYNGEE. V was clipped by 8 bases and J by 2 bases, with 14 bases between them. CDR3 length: 13 residues. CDR3 DNA sequence: TGTGCCAGTTCCCGGACTGCGACCTACGAGCAGTACTTC. This gives the protein CASSRTATYEQYF.

The V and J genes are TRBV19 and TRBJ2-1; D may be TRBD2 (6 bases). V was clipped by 10 bases and J by 7 bases, with 20 bases between them. Looked up from germline, CDR1 is LNHDA and CDR2 is SQIVND (reference sequence). CDR3 size: 14 residues. DNA for the CDR3: TGTGCCACCAGTGGGGCGGGAAGGGTGAATGAGCAGTTCTTC. It encodes CATSGAGRVNEQFF.

The chain carries TRBV30 and TRBJ1-5, with D possibly TRBD1 on 5 matching bases. This CDR3 has 14 amino acids. V was pared by 3 bases and J by 0 bases, with 9 bases between. Germline V gives CDR1 GTSNPN, CDR2 SVGIG (reference sequence). CDR3 DNA: TGTGCCTGGAGGGGGGGATATAGCAATCAGCCCCAGCATTTT. This sequence encodes CAWRGGYSNQPQHF. Together with reference TRBV30 and TRBJ1-5, the CDR3 gives the full variable domain: SQTIHQWPATLVQPVGSPLSLECTVEGTSNPNLYWYRQAAGRGLQLLFYSVGIGQISSEVPQNLSASRPQDRQFILSSKKLLLSDSGFYLCAWRGGYSNQPQHFGDGTRLSIL.

The DNA of the CDR3 is TGTGCCAGTAGTATGCAAGGCTCCCTAGGTGAAAAACTGTTTTTT. The encoded protein is CASSMQGSLGEKLFF. The V gene is TRBV19, the J gene TRBJ1-4; D uncertain. The CDR3 extends over 15 amino acids. Germline V CDR1 and CDR2: LNHDA, SQIVND (reference sequence). Trimming removed 3 bases at V and 7 bases at J, with 15 bases between.

The V gene is TRBV18, the J gene TRBJ2-2, with 9 nucleotides matching TRBD1. V was clipped by 3 bases and J by 2 bases; unmatched bases: 4. The CDR3 runs to 16 residues. The V gene's germline CDR1 is KGHSH and CDR2 LQKENI. CDR3: CASSPRDRANTGELFF. In DNA form, the CDR3 reads TGTGCCAGCTCACCGAGGGACAGGGCCAACACCGGGGAGCTGTTTTTT.

The chain links TRBV24-1 to TRBJ2-5; TRBD1 matches at 7 bases. This CDR3 is built from 16 residues. Germline V CDR1 and CDR2: KGHDR, SFDVKD. After removal of 4 bases from V and 2 bases from J, the junction contained 9 bases not matched to a gene. CDR3 nucleotides: TGTGCCACCAGTGACCCCACAGGGGAAGGGCAAGAGACCCAGTACTTC. It is translated as CATSDPTGEGQETQYF.

The gene calls are TRBV11-2 and TRBJ2-7; 9 bases fit TRBD2. Germline assignment: CDR1 SGHAT and CDR2 FQNNGV. CDR3 size: 14 residues. Trimming removed 4 bases from V and 6 bases from J; junction bases left unmatched: 7. The CDR3, as DNA: TGTGCCAGCAGCTCGATAGCGGGAGAGGGCGAGCAGTACTTC. Its translation is CASSSIAGEGEQYF.

V usage is TRBV21-1 and J usage is TRBJ2-7; the table's D call, TRBD1, was not checked against the DNA. TRBV21-1 is termed a pseudogene. The CDR3 has 15 residues. The CDR3, as DNA: TGTGCCAGCAGCATGGTTAGACAGGCTCCCTACGAGCAGTACTTC. It codes for CASSMVRQAPYEQYF.

The J gene is TRBJ1-6, the V gene TRBV12-3 or TRBV12-4; unclear D gene. Between the trimmed V and J ends, which lost 6 bases and 7 bases, there was a span of 10 bases. CDR3 size: 13 residues. The CDR3 reads CASRGRWNSPLHF. The CDR3 coding sequence is TGTGCCAGCAGGGGCAGATGGAATTCACCCCTCCACTTT.